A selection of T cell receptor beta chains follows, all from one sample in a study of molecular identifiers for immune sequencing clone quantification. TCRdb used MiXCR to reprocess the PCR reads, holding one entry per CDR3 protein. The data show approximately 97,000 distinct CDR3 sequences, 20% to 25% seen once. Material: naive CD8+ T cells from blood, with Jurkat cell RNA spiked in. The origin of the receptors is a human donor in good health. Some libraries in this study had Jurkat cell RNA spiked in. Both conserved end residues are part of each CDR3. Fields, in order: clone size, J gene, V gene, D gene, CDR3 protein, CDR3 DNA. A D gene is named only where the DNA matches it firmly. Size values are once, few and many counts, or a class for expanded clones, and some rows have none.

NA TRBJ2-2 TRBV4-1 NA CASSPPGGRGFQNTGELFF TGCGCCAGCAGCCCTCCGGGTGGCAGGGGTTTTCAAAACACCGGGGAGCTGTTTTTT
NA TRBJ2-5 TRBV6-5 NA CASRPIGRASPSEIQYF TGTGCCAGCAGGCCGATCGGACGGGCCTCGCCGTCAGAGATCCAGTACTTC
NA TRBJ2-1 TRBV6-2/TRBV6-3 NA CASTKGGGPNEQFF TGTGCCAGCACCAAAGGTGGTGGGCCGAATGAGCAGTTCTTC
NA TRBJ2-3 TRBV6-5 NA CAGSSLHSDGDTQYF TGTGCCGGCAGTTCCCTCCACTCGGACGGAGATACGCAGTATTTT
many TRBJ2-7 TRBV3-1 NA CASSQGVPYEQYF TGTGCCAGCAGCCAGGGCGTGCCCTACGAGCAGTACTTC
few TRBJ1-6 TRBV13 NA CASSLGRGALHF TGTGCCAGCAGCTTAGGCCGGGGGGCCCTCCACTTT
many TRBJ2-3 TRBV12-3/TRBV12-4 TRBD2 CASSRTSADTQYF TGTGCCAGCAGCCGGACTAGTGCAGATACGCAGTATTTT
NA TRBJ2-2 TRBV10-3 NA CAISAETVNTGELFF TGTGCCATCAGTGCGGAGACAGTGAACACCGGGGAGCTGTTTTTT
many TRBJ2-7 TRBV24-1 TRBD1 CATSDPKTGVAEQYF TGTGCCACCAGTGACCCCAAGACAGGGGTAGCCGAGCAGTACTTC
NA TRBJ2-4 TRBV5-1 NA CASSTDQTSGKNIQYF TGCGCCAGCAGCACCGACCAGACTAGTGGGAAAAACATTCAGTACTTC
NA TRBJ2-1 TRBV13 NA CASNYRSSYNEQFF TGTGCCAGCAACTACAGGAGCTCCTACAATGAGCAGTTCTTC
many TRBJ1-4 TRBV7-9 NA CASTPYYAEKLFF TGTGCCAGCACCCCTTATTATGCAGAAAAACTGTTTTTT
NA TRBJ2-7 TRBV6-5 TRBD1 CASGPGTEYEQYF TGTGCCAGCGGTCCCGGGACAGAATACGAGCAGTACTTC
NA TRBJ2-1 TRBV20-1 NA CSARDLWGVDEQFF TGCAGTGCTAGAGATCTGTGGGGGGTGGATGAGCAGTTCTTC
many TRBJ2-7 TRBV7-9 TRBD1 CASSRDRDEQYF TGTGCCAGCAGCCGGGACAGGGATGAGCAGTACTTC
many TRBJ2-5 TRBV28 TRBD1 CASTATGTGIEETQYF TGTGCCAGCACAGCTACGGGGACAGGGATTGAAGAGACCCAGTACTTC
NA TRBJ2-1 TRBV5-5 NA CASSLWGQPAYNEQFF TGTGCCAGCAGCTTGTGGGGGCAACCGGCCTACAATGAGCAGTTCTTC
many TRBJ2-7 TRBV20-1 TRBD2 CSARTRLSYEQYF TGCAGTGCCCGGACTAGACTGTCCTACGAGCAGTACTTC
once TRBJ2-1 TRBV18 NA CTSSPTNEQFF TGTACCAGCTCACCAACCAATGAGCAGTTCTTC
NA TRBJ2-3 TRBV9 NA CASRVDLGGLADTQYF TGTGCCAGCAGAGTAGATCTTGGGGGTCTCGCAGATACGCAGTATTTT
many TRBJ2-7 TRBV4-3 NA CASSQDGSTYEQYF TGCGCCAGCAGCCAAGACGGCAGCACCTACGAGCAGTACTTC
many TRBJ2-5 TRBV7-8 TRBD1 CASSLGGTAQETQYF TGTGCCAGCAGCTTAGGGGGGACAGCGCAAGAGACCCAGTACTTC
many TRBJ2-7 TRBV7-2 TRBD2 CASSQGTSGIYYEQYF TGTGCCAGCAGCCAGGGGACTAGCGGGATTTATTACGAGCAGTACTTC
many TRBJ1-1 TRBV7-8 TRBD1 CASSSHRTGLLTGNTEAFF TGTGCCAGCAGTTCACACAGGACAGGACTACTTACGGGGAACACTGAAGCTTTCTTT
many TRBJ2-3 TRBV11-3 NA CASSLRGDGTDTQYF TGTGCCAGCAGCTTAAGAGGGGATGGCACAGATACGCAGTATTTT
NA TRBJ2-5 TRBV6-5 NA CASSYSNRETQYF TGTGCCAGCAGTTACTCGAACCGGGAGACCCAGTACTTC
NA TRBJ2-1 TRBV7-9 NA CASSTKNRGGINEQFF TGTGCCAGCAGCACCAAAAACAGGGGAGGTATCAATGAGCAGTTCTTC
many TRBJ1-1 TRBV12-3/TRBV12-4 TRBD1 CASSQHRGGNTEAFF TGTGCCAGCAGTCAACACAGGGGAGGGAACACTGAAGCTTTCTTT
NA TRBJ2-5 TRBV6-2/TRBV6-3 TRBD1 CASSNLLPAGTGPPGGAQYF TGTGCCAGCAGTAACCTCCTCCCTGCAGGGACAGGCCCCCCTGGAGGAGCCCAGTACTTC
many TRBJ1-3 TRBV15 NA CATSDGKLGGNTIYF TGTGCCACCAGTGATGGGAAGCTCGGGGGAAACACCATATATTTT
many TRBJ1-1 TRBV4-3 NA CASSQGPFRQDLNTEAFF TGCGCCAGCAGCCAAGGCCCCTTCAGACAGGACCTGAACACTGAAGCTTTCTTT
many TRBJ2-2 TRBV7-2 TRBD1 CASSLVFQGDTGELFF TGTGCCAGCAGCTTAGTTTTCCAGGGGGACACCGGGGAGCTGTTTTTT
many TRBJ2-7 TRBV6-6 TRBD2 CASSLSGSEQYF TGTGCCAGCAGTCTTAGCGGGAGCGAGCAGTACTTC
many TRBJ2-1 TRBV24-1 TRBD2 CATSEGTSGNSYNEQFF TGTGCCACCAGTGAAGGGACTAGCGGGAACTCCTACAATGAGCAGTTCTTC
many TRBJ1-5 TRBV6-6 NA CASSYALPRDQAGNQPQHF TGTGCCAGCAGTTATGCCCTTCCTCGGGATCAAGCTGGCAATCAGCCCCAGCATTTT
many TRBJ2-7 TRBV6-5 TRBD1 CASSYVGQEFYEQYF TGTGCCAGCAGTTACGTGGGACAGGAGTTCTACGAGCAGTACTTC
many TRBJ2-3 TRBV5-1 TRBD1 CASRLSGTGSDTQYF TGCGCCAGCAGACTAAGTGGGACAGGGTCCGATACGCAGTATTTT
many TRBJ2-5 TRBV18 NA CASSPGALRQETQYF TGTGCCAGCTCACCGGGAGCTCTACGACAAGAGACCCAGTACTTC
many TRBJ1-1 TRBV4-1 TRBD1 CASSLNRGTEAFF TGCGCCAGCAGCCTAAACAGGGGTACCGAAGCTTTCTTT
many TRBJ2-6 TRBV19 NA CASSGTSGANVLTF TGTGCCAGTAGCGGGACGTCTGGGGCCAACGTCCTGACTTTC
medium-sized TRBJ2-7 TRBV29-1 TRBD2 CSVVGTSGRQNF TGCAGCGTTGTTGGGACTAGCGGGAGGCAGAATTTC
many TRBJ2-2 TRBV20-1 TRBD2 CSARLAGGPTGELFF TGCAGTGCTAGGCTGGCGGGAGGGCCCACTGGGGAGCTGTTTTTT
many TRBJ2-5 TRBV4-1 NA CASSQASQLSLGEETQYF TGCGCCAGCAGCCAAGCCAGTCAACTCAGTCTAGGGGAAGAGACCCAGTACTTC
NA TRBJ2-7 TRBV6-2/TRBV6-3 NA CASREATYEQYF TGTGCCAGCAGAGAAGCGACCTACGAGCAGTACTTC
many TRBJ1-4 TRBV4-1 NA CASSQWEDGEKLFF TGCGCCAGCAGCCAATGGGAGGATGGGGAAAAACTGTTTTTT
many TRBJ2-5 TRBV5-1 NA CASSLVGLRDGQETQYF TGCGCCAGCAGCTTGGTGGGACTCAGGGATGGCCAAGAGACCCAGTACTTC
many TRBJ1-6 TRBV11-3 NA CASSTRSGASYNSPLHF TGTGCCAGCAGCACCAGATCAGGGGCCTCCTATAATTCACCCCTCCACTTT
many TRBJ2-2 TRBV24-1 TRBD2 CATSDLGLAGSVPGELFF TGTGCCACCAGTGATTTGGGGCTAGCGGGCTCGGTCCCCGGGGAGCTGTTTTTT
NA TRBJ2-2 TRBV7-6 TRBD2 CASGLAGQGSTGELFF TGTGCCAGCGGTCTAGCGGGTCAGGGCTCCACCGGGGAGCTGTTTTTT
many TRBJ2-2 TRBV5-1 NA CASSLEGGLNTGELFF TGCGCCAGCAGCTTGGAGGGGGGCTTGAACACCGGGGAGCTGTTTTTT
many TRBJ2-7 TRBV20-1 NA CSARGRGGHSSYEQYF TGCAGTGCTAGAGGCCGCGGGGGCCACAGCTCCTACGAGCAGTACTTC
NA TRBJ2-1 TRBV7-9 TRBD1 CASSLPGQGKNEQFF TGTGCCAGCAGCCTGCCGGGACAGGGTAAGAATGAGCAGTTCTTC